The sequence of this TCR beta chain was determined in a study of identical twins. General study findings and limits: Beta out-of-frame sequences displayed a weaker excess of sharing between twins.

TCRdb reprocessed the 5' RACE reads with MiXCR, giving one entry per CDR3 protein. The sample consists of hundreds of thousands of distinct CDR3 sequences, roughly 7.5% of them appearing once. As to this clonotype: Its antigen is unidentified.

Germline CDR1 is SQVTM and CDR2 is ANQGSEA. With 6 bases removed from V and 4 bases from J, the gap between germline ends came to 19 bases. The length of the CDR3 is 14 residues. The same data also went into a second study, on yellow fever vaccine responses in identical twins.

The V and J genes are TRBV29-1 and TRBJ2-7; unclear D gene. Specimen: CD8+ T cells sorted from blood. The TCR comes from a young woman in good health. This chain's CDR3 is CSVRPDQKPYEQYF. The DNA for the CDR3 is TGCAGCGTCCGACCTGACCAGAAACCATACGAGCAGTACTTC.